Presented here are 22 T cell receptor beta chains from one specimen sequenced in a study of blood T cells in healthy people across ages. A second PCR, run for roughly 7 to 12 cycles, used a sample-barcoded 5' primer plus a J-beta primer mix. TCRdb re-derived calls from the 5' RACE reads in MiXCR, one entry per CDR3 protein. The table shows more than 500,000 distinct CDR3 sequences, with 27% occurring only once. The specimen sequenced was blood. The receptors here all came from a woman aged 65 to 85 in good health.

This clonotype has more than one count but fewer than ten. This chain connects TRBV21-1 to TRBJ2-5. The end of the DNA aligns better with TRBJ2-7, so the J call may be wrong. TRBV21-1 is reported as a pseudogene. The CDR3 spans 16 residues. CDR3: CASSKEEKRISYEQYF. The CDR3 coding sequence is TGTGCCAGCAGCAAAGAGGAAAAGCGTATCTCCTACGAGCAGTACTTC.

There are a few counts of this clonotype. The chain is built from TRBV20-1 and TRBJ2-4; D is unresolved. CDR1 DFQATT and CDR2 SNEGSKA come from the germline V gene (reference sequence). The CDR3 spans 14 residues. Trimming took 6 bases from V and 0 from J, leaving 12 bases between them. The CDR3 spells CSASRGEAKNIQYF. CDR3 nucleotide sequence: TGCAGTGCCTCTCGAGGTGAAGCCAAAAACATTCAGTACTTC.

The rearrangement joins TRBV5-1 to TRBJ2-6; 11 bases match TRBD1. This CDR3 is built from 18 residues. Germline V gives CDR1 SGHRS, CDR2 YFSETQ. The V segment lost 7 bases and the J segment 1 base; nucleotides outside the gene matches: 10. DNA of the CDR3: TGCGCCAGCGGGGGACAGGGGGTAACGATTTCTGGGGCCAACGTCCTGACTTTC. Protein sequence: CASGGQGVTISGANVLTF.

This clonotype was observed a handful of times. The chain couples TRBV10-3 to TRBJ1-5, with D maybe TRBD1 (5 bases). The V gene's germline CDR1 is ENHRY and CDR2 SYGVKD. V was trimmed by 3 bases and J by 3 bases, leaving 21 bases between them. There are 18 residues in the CDR3. The CDR3 nucleotides are TGTGCCATCAGTGAATCCGCCCTGGGACGGGATTTCAATCAGCCCCAGCATTTT. It encodes CAISESALGRDFNQPQHF.

The sample holds a few counts of this clonotype. V gene TRBV2 combines with J gene TRBJ2-1; the D gene is possibly TRBD1 (5 bases). The CDR3 extends over 14 amino acids. The V gene lost 2 bases and the J gene lost 5 bases, with 10 bases spanning the gap. Germline lookup yields CDR1 SNHLY and CDR2 FYNNEI. Here the CDR3 reads CASSEWTINNEQFF. As DNA, the CDR3 is TGTGCCAGCAGTGAATGGACAATAAACAATGAGCAGTTCTTC.

This clonotype has only a few counts. V is TRBV29-1 and J is TRBJ2-5; TRBD2 might be the D (6 bases). Germline CDR1 is SQVTM and CDR2 is ANQGSEA. Trimming removed 3 bases at V and 2 bases at J, with 10 bases between. This CDR3 is built from 13 residues. The CDR3 reads CSVEPSEQETQYF. The DNA of the CDR3 is TGCAGCGTTGAGCCTAGCGAACAAGAGACCCAGTACTTC.

The CDR3 sequence: CSAPQAGEDEKLFF. The DNA of the CDR3 is TGCAGTGCACCCCAGGCAGGGGAGGATGAAAAACTGTTTTTT. V is TRBV20-1 and J is TRBJ1-4; possibly TRBD1 for D (6 bases). Deletions cut 6 bases from V and 6 bases from J, with 17 bases between. This CDR3 is 14 amino acids long. Germline CDR1 DFQATT, CDR2 SNEGSKA (reference sequence).

This chain uses TRBV10-3 with TRBJ2-1, with D hard to call. V was trimmed by 1 base and J by 12 bases, leaving 7 bases between them. CDR1 is ENHRY and CDR2 is SYGVKD in the germline V gene. The CDR3 has 11 residues. The CDR3 region is CAISEFGWQFF. The DNA of the CDR3 is TGTGCCATCAGTGAGTTCGGGTGGCAGTTCTTC.

The chain links TRBV28 to TRBJ1-1; D is ambiguous. Germline-derived CDR1 and CDR2 are MDHEN and SYDVKM. The CDR3 length is 13 residues. Trimming took off 7 bases at V and 1 base at J, with 10 bases between the two ends. In DNA, the CDR3 is TGTGCCAGCATCCGACCCTCGAACACTGAAGCTTTCTTT. It yields the protein CASIRPSNTEAFF.

This chain joins TRBV10-3 and TRBJ2-5; D not resolved. CDR1 is ENHRY and CDR2 is SYGVKD in the germline V gene. The V and J ends lost 10 bases and 5 bases respectively, with 11 bases between them. CDR3 size: 11 residues. The CDR3 nucleotides read TGTGCCACCGAATCCGGGGAGACCCAGTACTTC. Translation: CATESGETQYF.

The chain employs TRBV13 and TRBJ1-2; D is possibly TRBD1 (5 bases). CDR3 size: 17 residues. Germline assignment: CDR1 PRHDT and CDR2 FYEKMQ (reference sequence). V shed 0 bases and J shed 0 bases, with 14 bases lying between them. The CDR3 region is CASSLGRDSDPNYGYTF. The CDR3 region has the DNA TGTGCCAGCAGCTTAGGCCGGGACTCCGACCCTAACTATGGCTACACCTTC. The entire variable domain, with the rest obtained from reference TRBV13 and TRBJ1-2, is as follows: AAGVIQSPRHLIKEKRETATLKCYPIPRHDTVYWYQQGPGQDPQFLISFYEKMQSDKGSIPDRFSAQQFSDYHSELNMSSLELGDSALYFCASSLGRDSDPNYGYTFGSGTRLTVV.

V is TRBV2 and J is TRBJ1-4, with 8 bases that match TRBD1. The CDR3 covers 16 residues. In germline, CDR1 is SNHLY, CDR2 FYNNEI. The trim removed 5 bases at V and 5 bases at J, leaving 10 bases unmatched. Here the CDR3 reads CASSSGTGLQNEKLFF. The CDR3 DNA reads TGTGCCAGCAGTTCCGGGACAGGCCTACAGAATGAAAAACTGTTTTTT.

The J gene is TRBJ1-3, the V gene TRBV12-3 or TRBV12-4; D unclear. CDR3 size: 13 residues. V shed 6 bases and J shed 4 bases, with 10 bases lying between them. The CDR3 coding sequence is TGTGCCAGCAGCCGGGAAGGAGGAAACACCATATATTTT. The encoded protein is CASSREGGNTIYF.

V and J are TRBV29-1 and TRBJ1-2; TRBD1 aligns across 9 bases. V lost 5 bases and J lost 5; bases outside the gene matches: 12. Germline CDR1 reads SQVTM; CDR2 reads ANQGSEA. The CDR3 has 15 residues. CDR3 sequence reads: CSVSGSGQGQYGYTF. CDR3 sequence (DNA): TGCAGCGTTTCAGGGTCGGGACAGGGTCAATATGGCTACACCTTC.

Worth noting for this clonotype: A much larger clone differs from this one at a single base, so this may be a read error. V and J are TRBV20-1 and TRBJ2-2; 11 positions match TRBD2. The germline gives CDR1 DFQATT, CDR2 SNEGSKA (reference sequence). The CDR3 has 16 amino acids. The CDR3 sequence is CSARRLAGGGTGGLFF. CDR3 in DNA: TGCAGTGCTAGGAGGCTAGCGGGGGGTGGTACCGGGGGGCTGTTTTTT.

This clonotype was observed a handful of times. A clone one base away is much larger, so this may be a read error. The chain combines TRBV24-1 with TRBJ1-5; TRBD1 matches 9 bases. Germline V gives CDR1 KGHDR, CDR2 SFDVKD. CDR3 length: 19 amino acids. The CDR3 sequence is CTAPDRDRVPVYSNQPQHF. For the CDR3, the DNA is TGTACCGCACCAGACAGGGACAGGGTTCCCGTTTATAGCAATCAGCCCCAGCATTTT.

The chain is built from TRBV7-2 and TRBJ1-1, with D uncertain. V lost 7 bases, J lost 1 base, and 10 bases lay in between. The CDR3 covers 13 residues. Germline CDR1 reads SGHTA; CDR2 reads FQGNSA. The CDR3 here is CASTFTSNTEAFF. Written as DNA, the CDR3 is TGTGCCAGCACATTCACTTCGAACACTGAAGCTTTCTTT.

The chain combines TRBV18 with TRBJ2-3; no clear D. Germline V gene lookup returns CDR1 KGHSH and CDR2 LQKENI. Trimming removed 4 bases at V and 0 bases at J, with 29 bases between. The CDR3 spans 21 residues. As DNA, the CDR3 is TGTGCCAGCTCACGACGATTTTCGCCGATATCGATAGGCCTTAGCACAGATACGCAGTATTTT. Encoded protein: CASSRRFSPISIGLSTDTQYF.

This chain joins TRBV6-2 or TRBV6-3 and TRBJ2-5; D is possibly TRBD2 (6 bases). The assigned J gene may be wrong: the sequence end matches TRBJ2-7 better. Looked up from germline, CDR1 is MNHEY and CDR2 is SVGEGT. The CDR3 is 15 residues long. The CDR3 reads CASRRDLGSSYEQYF. The CDR3 bases are TGTGCCAGCAGACGCGACCTCGGGAGTTCCTACGAGCAGTACTTC.

A few counts support this clonotype. This sequence joins TRBV5-1 and TRBJ2-1, with TRBD1 as a possible D gene (6 bases). Germline V lookup: CDR1 SGHRS, CDR2 YFSETQ. This CDR3 is 14 amino acids long. V was trimmed by 4 bases and J by 7 bases, leaving 15 bases between them. The DNA of the CDR3 is TGCGCCAGCAGCCAGGGGAGTCTCGGGAATGAGCAGTTCTTC. Protein: CASSQGSLGNEQFF.

This clonotype appeared a few times. The chain links TRBV5-1 to TRBJ1-4; a possible D gene is TRBD1 (5 bases). The CDR3 has 14 amino acids. The V gene lost 4 bases and the J gene lost 7 bases, with 14 bases spanning the gap. Germline V gene data show CDR1 as SGHRS and CDR2 as YFSETQ. CDR3 sequence (DNA): TGCGCCAGCAGCCCAGACAGATTAAGTGAAAAACTGTTTTTT. It encodes CASSPDRLSEKLFF.

The chain combines TRBV20-1 with TRBJ2-1; D possibly corresponds to TRBD1 (6 bases). CDR3 length equals 12 residues. The germline V and J ends were trimmed by 5 bases and 4 bases, with 9 bases remaining between them. The V gene's germline CDR1 is DFQATT and CDR2 SNEGSKA (reference sequence). CDR3: CSAEGGYNEQFF. DNA for the CDR3: TGCAGTGCTGAAGGGGGATACAATGAGCAGTTCTTC.